These T cell receptor beta chains were read from a single sample in a study of blood T cell repertoires in COVID-19. Generated by immunoSEQ multiplex PCR, the TCRdb table keeps only in-frame clones and is missing some. The repertoire holds a few hundred thousand clones, with over 80% as singletons. Sequencing input: PBMCs or T cells enriched from blood (not recorded which). These receptors all come from a human donor in a cohort exposed to, infected with or recovered from COVID-19 (not recorded which). The donor label of this sample is uncertain. The CDR3 runs from the conserved cysteine through the conserved F or W. The D gene is left open where the match is weak. Rows give clone size only sometimes, using once, few, many, or a class for an expanded clone.

clone_size: NA; cdr3_length: 16; v_call: TRBV9; j_call: TRBJ2-1; d_call: TRBD2; cdr3_nt: TGTGCCAGCAGCGTAGTGGCTAGCGGGGCGGTCAATGAGCAGTTCTTC; cdr3_aa: CASSVVASGAVNEQFF
clone_size: NA; cdr3_length: 17; v_call: TRBV2; j_call: TRBJ2-3; d_call: NA; cdr3_nt: TGTGCCAGCAGGGATCCCCTTGGCAGGGGCGGCACAGATACGCAGTATTTT; cdr3_aa: CASRDPLGRGGTDTQYF
clone_size: NA; cdr3_length: 13; v_call: TRBV7-6; j_call: TRBJ2-7; d_call: TRBD1; cdr3_nt: TGTGCCGTAGCACCCCTAGGGGGCGGCGAGCAGTACTTC; cdr3_aa: CAVAPLGGGEQYF
clone_size: once; cdr3_length: 14; v_call: TRBV14; j_call: TRBJ2-5; d_call: TRBD2; cdr3_nt: TGTGCCAGCAGCGCCCAGGTAGCGGGCGAGACCCAGTACTTC; cdr3_aa: CASSAQVAGETQYF
clone_size: once; cdr3_length: 15; v_call: TRBV7-2; j_call: TRBJ1-4; d_call: TRBD1; cdr3_nt: TGTGCCAGCAGCACGTTGACAGGGGTTGCTGAAAAACTGTTTTTT; cdr3_aa: CASSTLTGVAEKLFF
clone_size: NA; cdr3_length: 15; v_call: TRBV5-1; j_call: TRBJ1-5; d_call: NA; cdr3_nt: TGCGCCAGCAGCCCAGGGGTACATAGCAATCAGCCCCAGCATTTT; cdr3_aa: CASSPGVHSNQPQHF
clone_size: NA; cdr3_length: 13; v_call: TRBV30; j_call: TRBJ1-2; d_call: NA; cdr3_nt: TGTGCCTGGAATCGCCCGGGTGCCTATGGCTACACCTTC; cdr3_aa: CAWNRPGAYGYTF
clone_size: once; cdr3_length: 13; v_call: TRBV25-1; j_call: TRBJ1-1; d_call: NA; cdr3_nt: TGTGCCAGCAATAGCGGATGGAACACTGAAGCTTTCTTT; cdr3_aa: CASNSGWNTEAFF
clone_size: NA; cdr3_length: 11; v_call: TRBV10-3; j_call: TRBJ2-2; d_call: NA; cdr3_nt: TGTGCCATCACTGGAGGCGGGGAGCTGTTTTTT; cdr3_aa: CAITGGGELFF
clone_size: NA; cdr3_length: 15; v_call: TRBV7-6; j_call: TRBJ1-1; d_call: NA; cdr3_nt: TGTGCCAGCACTCTAAGTTGGGACGGGGGTCAAGAAGCTTTCTTT; cdr3_aa: CASTLSWDGGQEAFF